Listed below are T cell receptor beta chains from one sample, sequenced in a study of OX40 agonist ivuxolimab in advanced cancers. Measured with immunoSEQ multiplex PCR; TCRdb has only the in-frame clones, and not every one. The sample carries some 95,000 clones, 70% to 90% recorded once. This specimen was CD4+ or CD8+ T cells sorted from blood, taken in a trial of the OX40 agonist ivuxolimab. These receptor sequences come from an adult with an advanced solid tumor such as melanoma, head and neck, liver or kidney cancer. Both conserved end residues are part of each CDR3. Fields, in order: D gene, J gene, V gene, clone size, CDR3 protein, CDR3 DNA. A D gene is named only where the DNA matches it firmly. Not all rows give a size; the values are once, few, many and, for expanded clones, a class.

. TRBJ1-6 TRBV19 . CASRPTGTTFTGSPLHF TGTGCCAGTAGACCGACAGGAACTACTTTCACTGGTTCACCCCTCCACTTT
. TRBJ2-2 TRBV19 . CASNQARGSWSPGELFF TGTGCCAGCAACCAAGCCAGGGGTTCGTGGTCCCCCGGGGAGCTGTTTTTT
. TRBJ1-2 TRBV5-1 . CASSLETLNYGYTF TGCGCCAGCAGCTTAGAGACCCTCAACTATGGCTACACCTTC
TRBD1 TRBJ1-2 TRBV6-5 . CASSYSDRAGYTF TGTGCCAGCAGTTACTCCGACAGGGCCGGCTACACCTTC
TRBD1 TRBJ1-5 TRBV6-5 . CASSSTGRNQPQHF TGTGCCAGCAGTTCGACAGGGCGCAATCAGCCCCAGCATTTT
. TRBJ1-4 TRBV30 . CAWANSATNEKLFF TGTGCCTGGGCTAACAGTGCAACTAATGAAAAACTGTTTTTT
TRBD2 TRBJ2-5 TRBV5-4 . CASSLSGSPQETQYF TGTGCCAGCAGCCTGAGCGGGAGTCCCCAAGAGACCCAGTACTTC
. TRBJ2-1 TRBV12-5 . CASGLALTGTGSYNEQFF TGTGCTAGTGGTTTGGCCCTCACCGGGACCGGCTCCTACAATGAGCAGTTCTTC
. TRBJ1-4 TRBV2 once CASIGTEEKLFF TGTGCCAGCATTGGGACGGAAGAAAAACTGTTTTTT
TRBD2 TRBJ2-1 TRBV19 . CASSRRMGLAINEQFF TGTGCCAGTAGTAGGCGTATGGGACTAGCAATAAATGAGCAGTTCTTC
. TRBJ1-1 TRBV7-2 . CASIFGGHRSTEAFF TGTGCCAGCATCTTCGGGGGACATAGGAGCACTGAAGCTTTCTTT
TRBD2 TRBJ2-3 TRBV30 . CAWSRTSARGTQYF TGTGCCTGGAGCCGGACTAGCGCCCGCGGTACGCAGTATTTT
. TRBJ1-4 TRBV19 . CASSMRGSPTDLATNEKLFF TGTGCCAGTAGTATGAGAGGATCCCCTACAGACCTTGCAACTAATGAAAAACTGTTTTTT
. TRBJ1-5 TRBV18 . CASSPLLGSNQPQHF TGTGCCAGCTCACCACTCCTAGGGTCTAACCAGCCCCAGCATTTT
. TRBJ2-1 TRBV7-2 once CASRSDSYNEQFF TGTGCCAGCAGGTCCGATTCCTACAATGAGCAGTTCTTC
. TRBJ2-1 TRBV6-4 . CASSLNLEGGEQFF TGTGCCAGCAGTCTGAACTTGGAAGGGGGTGAGCAGTTCTTC
. TRBJ2-7 TRBV5-1 . CASSSEFYEQYF TGCGCCAGCAGCTCCGAGTTCTACGAGCAGTACTTC
. TRBJ1-1 TRBV30 . CAWSPNLRTEAFF TGTGCCTGGAGTCCAAATTTGAGGACTGAAGCTTTCTTT